Each of the 16 T cell receptor beta chains below was sequenced from the same sample in a study of shared clonotypes between healthy human individuals. Profiling relied on immunoSEQ multiplex PCR, and the TCRdb table lists in-frame clones only, not all of them. The sample shows under 1,100,000 clones, around 76% of them seen only once. Material: memory CD4+ T cells sorted from blood. As for subset: CD45RA-negative fraction. The receptors derive from a man between 18 and 29 years old in good health.

Concerning this clone itself: The same CDR3 arises from other DNA sequences in this sample as well. This chain uses TRBV30 with TRBJ1-1, with a weak D call TRBD1 (6 bases). Germline loops: CDR1 GTSNPN, CDR2 SVGIG (reference sequence). V lost 3 bases, J lost 0 bases, and 11 bases lay in between. The CDR3 extends over 14 amino acids. The chain's CDR3 is CAWRRGGMNTEAFF. The DNA of the CDR3 is TGTGCCTGGAGAAGAGGGGGAATGAACACTGAAGCTTTCTTT. The complete variable domain, with remaining parts taken from reference TRBV30 and TRBJ1-1, reads SQTIHQWPATLVQPVGSPLSLECTVEGTSNPNLYWYRQAAGRGLQLLFYSVGIGQISSEVPQNLSASRPQDRQFILSSKKLLLSDSGFYLCAWRRGGMNTEAFFGQGTRLTVV.

The gene calls are TRBV28 and TRBJ2-2; 8 positions agree with TRBD1. The CDR3 loop spans 15 amino acids. Germline V gene lookup returns CDR1 MDHEN and CDR2 SYDVKM. V shed 6 bases and J 0 bases; nucleotides not matched to a gene: 3. The CDR3 DNA reads TGTGCCAGCAGGGCAGGGGGCGCGAACACCGGGGAGCTGTTTTTT. It translates to CASRAGGANTGELFF.

Here the CDR3 reads CASTPDGSSGNTIYF. In DNA form, the CDR3 reads TGTGCCAGCACCCCTGACGGATCCTCTGGAAACACCATATATTTT. The chain carries TRBV7-2 and TRBJ1-3; D uncertain. CDR3 length: 15 amino acids. V lost 7 bases and J 0 bases, leaving 13 bases between the germline ends. Germline V lookup: CDR1 SGHTA, CDR2 FQGNSA.

The V call is TRBV28, the J call TRBJ2-3; 11 bases match TRBD2. CDR1 and CDR2 (germline): MDHEN, SYDVKM. The CDR3 runs 16 residues. With 6 bases clipped from V and 2 bases from J, the junction kept 7 bases outside the gene matches. The CDR3 DNA sequence: TGTGCCAGCAGCTCCCCGGGACTAGCGGACACAGATACGCAGTATTTT. The encoded protein is CASSSPGLADTDTQYF.

The rearrangement uses TRBV6-1 and TRBJ2-7; D is uncertain. V was pared by 6 bases and J by 3 bases, with 12 bases between. Per the germline V gene, CDR1 is MNHNS and CDR2 is SASEGT. The CDR3 is 13 residues long. For the CDR3, the DNA is TGTGCCAGCAGCGTCGACAAGTACTACGAGCAGTACTTC. Its translation is CASSVDKYYEQYF.

The chain is built from TRBV6-1 and TRBJ1-5; 7 nucleotides align to TRBD1. Germline CDR1 and CDR2: MNHNS and SASEGT. The CDR3 length is 12 residues. The J segment lost 12 bases and the V segment lost 0 bases, leaving 2 bases of the junction unmatched. The CDR3 DNA sequence: TGTGCCAGCAGTGAAGCCAGGGGGGGCCAGCATTTT. Protein sequence: CASSEARGGQHF.

CDR3 residues: CASSVHLAGGIRSYNEQFF. DNA of the CDR3: TGTGCCAGCAGCGTTCACCTAGCGGGAGGCATACGCTCCTACAATGAGCAGTTCTTC. V and J are TRBV5-6 and TRBJ2-1, with 11 bases fitting TRBD2. The length of the CDR3 is 19 residues. From germline, CDR1 is SGHDT and CDR2 YYEEEE. Trimming cost V 4 bases and J 0 bases; bases outside gene matches: 12.

Remarks on this clone: This sample also contains other DNA sequences that code for the same CDR3. The chain has TRBV7-2 and TRBJ2-2; D not certain. CDR1 and CDR2 (germline): SGHTA, FQGNSA. The CDR3 spans 15 residues. Trimming stripped 1 base from V and 0 bases from J, with 6 bases between. CDR3 in amino acids: CASSLVRTNTGELFF. CDR3 sequence (DNA): TGTGCCAGCAGCTTAGTTCGGACGAACACCGGGGAGCTGTTTTTT.

The rearrangement joins TRBV13 to TRBJ1-6; tentative D call: TRBD1 (5 bases). Germline CDR1 PRHDT, CDR2 FYEKMQ (reference sequence). The CDR3 spans 12 residues. Trimming removed 10 bases from V and 6 bases from J, with 10 bases in between. The CDR3, as DNA: TGTGCCACTGGTGACAGTAATTCACCCCTCCACTTT. Encoded protein: CATGDSNSPLHF.

As concerns this clone: The same CDR3 also results from other DNA sequences found in this sample. The chain carries TRBV7-2 and TRBJ2-7; the D gene is possibly TRBD2 (6 bases). Germline CDR1 SGHTA, CDR2 FQGNSA. V was cut by 1 base and J by 0 bases, with 10 bases left in between. The CDR3 has 15 amino acids. CDR3 region: CASSLVRGSSYEQYF. The CDR3, as DNA: TGTGCCAGCAGCTTAGTACGGGGGAGCTCCTACGAGCAGTACTTC.

V is TRBV5-4 and J is TRBJ1-6, with D perhaps TRBD1 (5 bases). With 3 bases removed from V and 8 bases from J, the gap between germline ends came to 15 bases. CDR1 is SGHNT and CDR2 is YYREEE in the germline V gene (reference sequence). This CDR3 has 15 amino acids. The CDR3 region is CASSSKQLGDSPLHF. CDR3 DNA: TGTGCCAGCAGCTCCAAACAACTGGGGGATTCACCCCTCCACTTT.

This clone was seen more than once but under ten times. At the DNA level, this CDR3 is encoded by other sequences in the same sample as well. In DNA form, the CDR3 reads TGTGCCAGCAGCGTAGTAGGGTCCACCGGGGAGCTGTTTTTT. It specifies CASSVVGSTGELFF. This sequence joins TRBV9 and TRBJ2-2; no reliable D call. The germline gives CDR1 SGDLS, CDR2 YYNGEE. The V gene lost 0 bases and the J gene lost 4 bases, with 7 bases spanning the gap. CDR3 length: 14 residues.

The rearrangement joins TRBV10-3 to TRBJ2-6, with 12 bases fitting TRBD2. CDR1 ENHRY and CDR2 SYGVKD come from the germline V gene. The CDR3 has 18 residues. Trimming removed 6 bases from V and 0 bases from J; junction bases left unmatched: 6. For the CDR3, the DNA is TGTGCCATCAGGGAGACTAGCGGGAGCCACTCTGGGGCCAACGTCCTGACTTTC. As protein: CAIRETSGSHSGANVLTF.

This clone was seen a single time. The chain carries TRBV18 and TRBJ1-1; D is perhaps TRBD1 (5 bases). The ends were cut back, 3 bases at V and 11 bases at J, with 22 bases in the middle. This CDR3 has 15 residues. Germline V gene data show CDR1 as KGHSH and CDR2 as LQKENI. As DNA, the CDR3 is TGTGCCAGCTCACCTATACTCTCTCAAGGGGCGCGGGCTTTCTTT. Encoded protein: CASSPILSQGARAFF. Filled out from reference TRBV18 and TRBJ1-1, the complete variable domain reads NAGVMQNPRHLVRRRGQEARLRCSPMKGHSHVYWYRQLPEEGLKFMVYLQKENIIDESGMPKERFSAEFPKEGPSILRIQQVVRGDSAAYFCASSPILSQGARAFFGQGTRLTVV.

The chain has TRBV10-3 and TRBJ1-1; D perhaps matches TRBD1 (5 bases). CDR3 length: 16 residues. Trimming removed 2 bases at V and 1 base at J, with 14 bases between. Germline values: CDR1 ENHRY, CDR2 SYGVKD. The DNA for the CDR3 is TGTGCCATCAGTGAGCCCCTTAACGGGGCGAACACTGAAGCTTTCTTT. This codes for CAISEPLNGANTEAFF.

The rearrangement links TRBV7-9 to TRBJ2-1; D not resolved. V gave up 1 base and J gave up 9 bases, with 10 bases separating them. CDR1 and CDR2 from the germline V gene are SEHNR and FQNEAQ (reference sequence). The CDR3 is 13 amino acids. The CDR3 here is CASSLDRISEQFF. CDR3 nucleotides: TGTGCCAGCAGCTTAGACAGAATTAGTGAGCAGTTCTTC. Full variable domain (outside the CDR3, taken from reference TRBV7-9 and TRBJ2-1): DTGVSQNPRHKITKRGQNVTFRCDPISEHNRLYWYRQTLGQGPEFLTYFQNEAQLEKSRLLSDRFSAERPKGSFSTLEIQRTEQGDSAMYLCASSLDRISEQFFGPGTRLTVL.